Each of the 29 T cell receptor beta chains below was sequenced from the same sample in a study of CD8 T cells in ankylosing spondylitis. TCRdb fed the 5' RACE reads into MiXCR, producing one record per CDR3 protein. The data contain about 92,000 distinct CDR3 sequences, 8.8% of them singletons. Sequenced sample: blood, either unsorted or a sorted T cell fraction (not recorded which). These TCRs come from a male donor with ankylosing spondylitis or in good health (not recorded which).

This clonotype showed up many times. The genes are TRBV20-1 and TRBJ2-7; TRBD1 agrees at 7 bases. Germline V gene lookup returns CDR1 DFQATT and CDR2 SNEGSKA (reference sequence). The junction had 5 bases not matched to a gene; V was cut back by 0 bases and J by 0 bases. The length of the CDR3 is 15 residues. CDR3: CSARDLGQDSYEQYF. The CDR3 region has the DNA TGCAGTGCTAGAGATCTAGGACAGGACTCCTACGAGCAGTACTTC.

This clonotype was observed many times. CDR3 DNA sequence: TGTGCCAGCAGTTTCGAGTTTAATGAAAAACTGTTTTTT. Its translation is CASSFEFNEKLFF. This chain connects TRBV12-3 or TRBV12-4 to TRBJ1-4; D unclear. V lost 3 bases and J lost 4, with 6 bases in between. The CDR3 is made up of 13 amino acids.

Ten or more counts support this clonotype. The chain employs TRBV29-1 and TRBJ1-1; weak D call: TRBD1 (5 bases). The germline V gene encodes CDR1 SQVTM and CDR2 ANQGSEA. CDR3 length: 13 residues. V lost 7 bases, J lost 4 bases, and 16 bases lay in between. CDR3 nucleotide sequence: TGCAGCGGCAGGGCAGGGCGAGTCACTGAAGCTTTCTTT. Amino acids: CSGRAGRVTEAFF.

This clonotype was counted ten times or more. The rearrangement joins TRBV29-1 to TRBJ1-2, with 10 bases identical to TRBD1. The CDR3 is 13 residues long. Germline values: CDR1 SQVTM, CDR2 ANQGSEA. Losses at the gene ends were 2 bases for V and 7 bases for J; bases not matched to a gene: 4. The CDR3 region is CSVERQGAFGYTF. The CDR3 coding sequence is TGCAGCGTTGAAAGACAGGGGGCGTTTGGCTACACCTTC. Filled out from reference TRBV29-1 and TRBJ1-2, the complete variable domain reads SAVISQKPSRDICQRGTSLTIQCQVDSQVTMMFWYRQQPGQSLTLIATANQGSEATYESGFVIDKFPISRPNLTFSTLTVSNMSPEDSSIYLCSVERQGAFGYTFGSGTRLTVV.

This clonotype came up many times. The rearrangement joins TRBV3-1 to TRBJ2-7; no clear D gene. CDR1 LGHDT and CDR2 YNNKEL come from the germline V gene (reference sequence). V lost 2 bases to trimming and J lost 3 bases, with 2 bases between them. The CDR3 contains 11 residues. CDR3 protein: CASSQNYEQYF. DNA of the CDR3: TGTGCCAGCAGCCAAAACTACGAGCAGTACTTC.

At least ten counts were recorded for this clonotype. The chain carries TRBV20-1 and TRBJ2-7; TRBD1 is a possible D gene (6 bases). The CDR3 loop spans 13 amino acids. Germline V CDR1 and CDR2: DFQATT, SNEGSKA (reference sequence). The CDR3 reads CRVLAGDSYEQYF. CDR3 bases: TGCAGGGTCTTGGCAGGGGACTCCTACGAGCAGTACTTC.

This clonotype was counted at least ten times. The chain couples TRBV11-2 to TRBJ1-1; D is perhaps TRBD1 (6 bases). The CDR3 totals 14 residues. Germline assignment: CDR1 SGHAT and CDR2 FQNNGV. Trimming removed 5 bases at V and 4 bases at J, with 14 bases between. CDR3 in amino acids: CASSPSTGSTEAFF. CDR3 nucleotides: TGTGCCAGCAGCCCCAGCACAGGGTCCACTGAAGCTTTCTTT.

This clonotype has at least ten counts. The chain uses TRBV19 and TRBJ1-2; 7 nucleotides align to TRBD1. Germline V gene lookup returns CDR1 LNHDA and CDR2 SQIVND (reference sequence). The ends lost 4 bases at V and 6 bases at J; junction bases unmatched: 8. CDR3 size: 14 residues. CDR3 region: CASSTLTGADGYTF. In DNA, the CDR3 is TGTGCCAGTAGTACCCTCACAGGGGCGGATGGCTACACCTTC. Together with reference TRBV19 and TRBJ1-2, the CDR3 gives the full variable domain: DGGITQSPKYLFRKEGQNVTLSCEQNLNHDAMYWYRQDPGQGLRLIYYSQIVNDFQKGDIAEGYSVSREKKESFPLTVTSAQKNPTAFYLCASSTLTGADGYTFGSGTRLTVV.

This clonotype was seen repeatedly, ten times or more. The J gene is TRBJ1-1, the V gene TRBV5-1; no reliable D call. Germline CDR1 SGHRS, CDR2 YFSETQ. CDR3 size: 15 residues. V lost 2 bases to trimming and J lost 1 base, with 12 bases between them. CDR3 sequence (DNA): TGCGCCAGCAGCTTCTCCCGACAAGGGAACACTGAAGCTTTCTTT. Translation gives CASSFSRQGNTEAFF. Based on the CDR3 plus reference TRBV5-1 and TRBJ1-1, the full variable domain is KAGVTQTPRYLIKTRGQQVTLSCSPISGHRSVSWYQQTPGQGLQFLFEYFSETQRNKGNFPGRFSGRQFSNSRSEMNVSTLELGDSALYLCASSFSRQGNTEAFFGQGTRLTVV.

This clonotype was seen ten or more times. The chain is built from TRBV5-1 and TRBJ2-7; no reliable D call. This CDR3 spans 14 amino acids. V was trimmed by 0 bases and J by 0 bases, leaving 7 bases between them. Germline V gene sequence: CDR1 SGHRS, CDR2 YFSETQ. The CDR3 region is CASSLATDSYEQYF. The CDR3 region has the DNA TGCGCCAGCAGCTTGGCGACCGACTCCTACGAGCAGTACTTC.

This clonotype was seen repeatedly, ten times or more. The J gene is TRBJ1-3, the V gene TRBV5-5; TRBD1 is a possible D gene (5 bases). CDR3 length equals 16 residues. Germline CDR1 and CDR2: SGHKS and YYEKEE (reference sequence). V was trimmed by 1 base and J by 2 bases, leaving 13 bases between them. CDR3 loop: CASSLIQGKAGNTIYF. The CDR3 coding sequence is TGTGCCAGCAGCTTGATTCAGGGCAAAGCTGGAAACACCATATATTTT.

Many counts were recorded for this clonotype. The chain is built from TRBV12-3 or TRBV12-4 and TRBJ2-5, with D tentatively TRBD2 (6 bases). Trimming stripped 9 bases from V and 1 base from J, with 18 bases between. The CDR3 covers 15 residues. The CDR3 DNA follows: TGTGCCAGTGACCTTCGTGGGGGGACCCAAGAGACCCAGTACTTC. Encoded protein: CASDLRGGTQETQYF.

This chain connects TRBV28 to TRBJ1-6, with 7 bases that match TRBD1. Trimming removed 1 base from V and 5 bases from J; junction bases left unmatched: 5. The CDR3 contains 16 residues. Germline V CDR1 and CDR2: MDHEN, SYDVKM. CDR3 region: CASSLSRDSHNSPLHF. The CDR3 DNA reads as TGTGCCAGCAGTTTATCCCGGGACAGTCATAATTCACCCCTCCACTTT.

Ten or more counts support this clonotype. The chain uses TRBV25-1 and TRBJ1-2; no firm D call. The V gene's germline CDR1 is MGHDK and CDR2 SYGVNS. The germline V and J ends were trimmed by 3 bases and 1 base, with 9 bases remaining between them. The CDR3 has 14 residues. The CDR3 DNA sequence: TGTGCCAGCAGTGAGAGTGGCCTTAACTATGGCTACACCTTC. The encoded protein is CASSESGLNYGYTF.

This clonotype was seen ten or more times. This rearrangement joins TRBV28 to TRBJ2-7; 7 bases match TRBD2. This CDR3 is 13 amino acids long. Germline V gene data show CDR1 as MDHEN and CDR2 as SYDVKM. Trimming took 7 bases from V and 4 from J; bases not matched to a gene: 7. DNA for the CDR3: TGTGCCAGCACCTCGGGCGGGAGATACGAGCAGTACTTC. Its translation is CASTSGGRYEQYF.

The V and J genes are TRBV5-1 and TRBJ2-7; 14 positions agree with TRBD2. The germline gives CDR1 SGHRS, CDR2 YFSETQ. The CDR3 has 16 amino acids. Trimming took 4 bases from V and 5 from J; bases not matched to a gene: 8. CDR3 sequence reads: CASSPQTSGGADEQYF. The DNA of the CDR3 is TGCGCCAGCAGCCCCCAGACTAGCGGGGGGGCCGACGAGCAGTACTTC.

This clonotype was observed many times. The chain uses TRBV12-3 or TRBV12-4 and TRBJ1-2, with a possible D match to TRBD1 (5 bases). The CDR3 consists of 13 residues. Trimming left V 5 bases short and J 11 bases short, with 18 bases between. This CDR3 is CASSKGTGQGYTF. CDR3 DNA sequence: TGTGCCAGCAGTAAAGGAACGGGGCAAGGTTACACCTTC.

V gene TRBV5-5 combines with J gene TRBJ2-2, with TRBD1 matching over 10 bases. J gave up 6 bases and V 6 bases, and 5 bases lay outside the gene matches. Per germline, CDR1 SGHKS and CDR2 YYEKEE (reference sequence). The CDR3 is made up of 14 amino acids. The CDR3 spells CASIGTGAPGELFF. CDR3 DNA: TGTGCCAGCATAGGGACAGGGGCCCCCGGGGAGCTGTTTTTT.

Comment on this clonotype: This clone may be a read error of a much larger clone one base away. The chain combines TRBV4-2 with TRBJ2-7, with no clear D. CDR3 length equals 13 residues. Per germline, CDR1 LGHNA and CDR2 YNFKEQ. For the CDR3, the DNA is TGTGCCAGCAGCCCTGCCAGGAACTACGGGCAGTACTTC. Translating it yields CASSPARNYGQYF.

This clonotype has at least ten counts. The V gene is TRBV6-5, the J gene TRBJ1-5, with D hard to call. The CDR3 is made up of 12 amino acids. CDR1 MNHEY and CDR2 SVGAGI come from the germline V gene. V lost 8 bases to trimming and J lost 6 bases, with 11 bases between them. The CDR3 DNA follows: TGTGCCAGCGGGAGGAGGCGTCAGCCCCAGCATTTT. Protein product: CASGRRRQPQHF.

With respect to this clonotype: A single base separates this from a much larger clone, so it may be a read error. The chain employs TRBV13 and TRBJ1-3; 8 bases fit TRBD1. CDR3 length equals 13 residues. Per germline, CDR1 PRHDT and CDR2 FYEKMQ (reference sequence). The CDR3 sequence is CVSSRTGGNTIYF. CDR3 nucleotides: TGTGTCAGCAGCCGGACAGGGGGAAACACCATATATTTT. Full variable domain (outside the CDR3, taken from reference TRBV13 and TRBJ1-3): AAGVIQSPRHLIKEKRETATLKCYPIPRHDTVYWYQQGPGQDPQFLISFYEKMQSDKGSIPDRFSAQQFSDYHSELNMSSLELGDSALYFCVSSRTGGNTIYFGEGSWLTVV.

The chain uses TRBV11-1 and TRBJ1-2, with D hard to call. V dropped 1 base and J dropped 3 bases, with 21 bases sitting between them. Germline V lookup: CDR1 SGHAT, CDR2 FQDESV (reference sequence). CDR3 size: 18 residues. This CDR3 reads CASSLVGDSQLPDYGYTF. In nucleotides, the CDR3 is TGTGCCAGCAGCTTAGTGGGTGACTCCCAACTGCCGGACTATGGCTACACCTTC. Based on the CDR3 plus reference TRBV11-1 and TRBJ1-2, the full variable domain is EAEVAQSPRYKITEKSQAVAFWCDPISGHATLYWYRQILGQGPELLVQFQDESVVDDSQLPKDRFSAERLKGVDSTLKIQPAELGDSAMYLCASSLVGDSQLPDYGYTFGSGTRLTVV.

This clonotype was observed at least ten times. This chain joins TRBV27 and TRBJ2-5; D is possibly TRBD2 (6 bases). The CDR3 sequence is 15 residues long. V shed 3 bases and J shed 4 bases, with 15 bases lying between them. Germline loops: CDR1 MNHEY, CDR2 SMNVEV (reference sequence). The CDR3 reads CASSFSAAGRETQYF. DNA for the CDR3: TGTGCCAGCAGTTTTTCAGCGGCGGGGAGAGAGACCCAGTACTTC.

This clonotype was recorded at least ten times. DNA of the CDR3: TGCAGTGCTAGAGATAGTACAGGGGGCAAGTACGAGCAGTACTTC. This sequence encodes CSARDSTGGKYEQYF. V and J are TRBV20-1 and TRBJ2-7; the match to TRBD1 covers 9 bases. V gave up 0 bases and J gave up 4 bases; unmatched junction bases: 7. Germline CDR1 reads DFQATT; CDR2 reads SNEGSKA (reference sequence). The CDR3 covers 15 residues.

Remarks on this clonotype: The junction shows a germline mismatch at one end, possibly a read error. The rearrangement uses TRBV20-1 and TRBJ1-5; D perhaps matches TRBD1 (5 bases). Germline values: CDR1 DFQATT, CDR2 SNEGSKA (reference sequence). The CDR3 extends over 17 amino acids. The DNA of the CDR3 is TGCTGTGCTAGTGAAATACGCGGAGACAGTCTCAATCAGCCCCAGCATTTT. It translates to CCASEIRGDSLNQPQHF.

At least ten counts were recorded for this clonotype. The rearrangement uses TRBV7-6 and TRBJ2-3; TRBD1 is a possible D gene (5 bases). The germline V and J ends were trimmed by 5 bases and 0 bases, with 6 bases remaining between them. The germline CDR1 and CDR2 sequences are SGHVS and FNYEAQ. This CDR3 has 13 amino acids. CDR3 loop: CASSRTSTDTQYF. The CDR3 bases are TGTGCCAGCAGCAGGACAAGCACAGATACGCAGTATTTT.

This clonotype was counted only a few times. The chain employs TRBV30 and TRBJ1-5; 9 nucleotides line up with TRBD1. Germline CDR1 GTSNPN, CDR2 SVGIG (reference sequence). V shed 0 bases, J shed 4 bases, and the junction held 13 bases outside the gene matches. CDR3 length equals 18 residues. The CDR3 loop reads CAWSVTRDRVGPNQPQHF. The CDR3, as DNA: TGTGCCTGGAGTGTAACCCGGGACAGGGTGGGACCAAATCAGCCCCAGCATTTT.

This clonotype was detected many times. The chain carries TRBV12-3 or TRBV12-4 and TRBJ2-7; 9 nucleotides agree with TRBD1. This CDR3 has 13 residues. With 6 bases clipped from V and 5 bases from J, the junction kept 5 bases outside the gene matches. This chain's CDR3 is CASSPGQGNEQYF. DNA of the CDR3: TGTGCCAGCAGCCCGGGACAGGGCAACGAGCAGTACTTC.

Note on this clonotype: At one boundary the junction diverges from the germline segment, which might be a read error. This chain joins TRBV12-3 or TRBV12-4 and TRBJ2-1; 7 positions agree with TRBD2. The CDR3 contains 16 residues. The CDR3 DNA is TGTGCCAACAGTTTAATCGGCGGGGGCTCCTACAATGAGCAGTTCTTC. Translating gives CANSLIGGGSYNEQFF.